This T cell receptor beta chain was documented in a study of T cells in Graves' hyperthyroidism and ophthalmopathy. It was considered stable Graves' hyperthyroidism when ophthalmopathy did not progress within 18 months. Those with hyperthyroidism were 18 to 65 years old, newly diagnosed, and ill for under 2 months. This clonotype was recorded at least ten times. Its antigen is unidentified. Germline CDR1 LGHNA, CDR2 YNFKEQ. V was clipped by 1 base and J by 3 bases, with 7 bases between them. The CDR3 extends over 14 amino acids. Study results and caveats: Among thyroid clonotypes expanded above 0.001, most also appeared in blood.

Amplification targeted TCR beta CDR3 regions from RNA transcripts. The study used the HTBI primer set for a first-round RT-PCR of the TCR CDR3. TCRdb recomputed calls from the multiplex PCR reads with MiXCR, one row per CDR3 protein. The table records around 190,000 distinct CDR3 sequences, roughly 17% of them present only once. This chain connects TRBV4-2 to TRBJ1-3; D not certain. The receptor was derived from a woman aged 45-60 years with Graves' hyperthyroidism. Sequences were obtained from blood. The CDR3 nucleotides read TGTGCCAGCAGCCAAGGGTTAAGTGGAAACACCATATATTTT. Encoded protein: CASSQGLSGNTIYF.